This T cell receptor beta chain was identified in a study of T cells in Graves' hyperthyroidism and ophthalmopathy (dated by TCRdb to the late 2010s). As for the study more broadly: Peripheral blood samples were taken at the time of initial diagnosis, prior to any treatment. A discovery cohort of approximately 97 patients, roughly 45 with Graves' ophthalmopathy and approximately 55 with stable Graves' hyperthyroidism, was used to find distinguishing TCR V-J signatures. An independent validation cohort of about 20 hyperthyroidism patients and about 16 patients who later progressed to ophthalmopathy tested prospective prediction of ophthalmopathy. The 100 or so discovery patients were randomly split 7:3 into training and test sets. In addition, the study compared T-cell repertoires in thyroid tissue and in blood from about six Graves' hyperthyroidism patients. After blood sampling, hyperthyroidism patients were treated with methimazole at a starting dose of 30 mg daily, and ophthalmopathy patients were treated with high-dose intravenous methylprednisolone. TCR Vbeta CDR3 sequencing of approximately 140 peripheral blood samples (over 40 ophthalmopathy, about 80 hyperthyroidism and roughly 17 progressor patients) is reported in the paper. The study at large found these results: No statistical method was used to set the sample size in advance, and investigators knew the group allocation. A model built on a 13 V-J signature distinguished ophthalmopathy from stable hyperthyroidism, reaching 85% to 90% sensitivity and around 81% specificity in cross-validation and 80%/75% in testing. Most expanded thyroid clonotypes (frequency above 0.001) were also detected in blood, suggesting blood repertoires may reflect thyroid immune responses. During validation, the model predicted progression to ophthalmopathy a median of about 6.5 months ahead of onset, with more than 55% sensitivity and 72% to 80% specificity.

The germline V end is reduced by 4 bases and the J end by 10 bases; junction bases left unmatched: 4. From the cysteine through the phenylalanine, the CDR3 covers 12 amino acids. Only the CDR3 region is kept as DNA, spanning 36 bases read in frame from base 1. For CDR1 and CDR2, the germline V gene lists SGHRS and YFSETQ. This clonotype came up many times. Its antigen is unknown. One base away there is no much larger clone; base qualities are not given. The TCR beta CDR3 regions were amplified from the RNA transcripts. For the first round of RT-PCR on the TCR CDR3, the HTBI primer set was used together with the Qiagen OneStep RT-PCR kit. Libraries were constructed in a second round of multiplex PCR, after which size selection and purification were performed. The libraries were sequenced on an Illumina HiSeq2000 using paired-end 100 bp reads. The study's processing was this. Raw data were processed with SOAPnuke, discarding reads with adapters, uncalled bases, mean Phred below 15, or no exact constant-primer or identifier match. High-quality paired reads were merged using COPE v1.2.5, and each unique nucleotide sequence was defined as a clonotype. MiTCR v1.1 was used to align the clonotypes against IMGT TRBV, TRBD and TRBJ reference segments. Analysis was restricted to V-J combinations with a frequency above 0.0001, which covered roughly 99% of repertoires. The TCS score was defined as the ratio of F50 (clonal expansion) to E x V (chaos), calculated using BLOSUM62-based TCRdist between CDR3 peptides within each V-J. Welch's t-statistics and random forest reduced fewer than 600 V-J features to 10 to 15, which were used in a naive Bayes classifier (R e1071). The raw public reads went through TCRdb reprocessing: fastp at Q25, MiXCR clone calling, in-frame beta chains kept. Entries are consolidated by CDR3 protein sequence, retaining the most common genes and DNA. V and J calls and clone size were set by TCRdb, not the authors. The sample has about 640,000 distinct CDR3 sequences on record, about 20% of them singletons. The ten largest clones represent around a third of the sample.

In the ophthalmopathy patients, disease was moderately to severely active, with a Clinical Activity Score of 3 or more, a NOSPECS grade of 4 or more, and a duration of less than 3 months. The study excluded patients with uncontrolled infections, other autoimmune diseases, pregnancy or lactation. Diagnoses relied on clinical symptoms, serum thyroxine and TRAb, thyroid ultrasound and orbital computed tomography. PBMCs were isolated from 10 ml of fresh peripheral blood by Ficoll-Paque density gradient centrifugation. Trizol reagent was used to extract total RNA, and RNA quality was then checked on an Agilent 2100 Bioanalyzer.

Specimen: blood. This clonotype originated in a young man with Graves' ophthalmopathy. The receptor chain draws on TRBV5-1 and TRBJ2-1, with 8 bases matching TRBD2. The DNA sequence reads TGCGCCAGCAGCCCAGCGGGAGTGGAGCAGTTCTTC. Its coded protein is CASSPAGVEQFF.